This T cell receptor beta chain came from a study of blood T cell repertoires in COVID-19. Turning to the study itself: Acute and convalescent COVID-19 specimens originated in the United States, Italy and Spain. From T cells, B-cell-depleted T cells, or PBMCs came the material, which was cDNA or gDNA.

As processed by the authors: Amplifying reference gene primers gave estimates of nucleated cell counts. Measured with immunoSEQ multiplex PCR; TCRdb has only the in-frame clones, and not every one. V and J calls and clone size are given by that table; D and trimming were obtained from the DNA. The sample holds 70,000 or so clones; 70% to 80% are singletons and the top ten take 20% to 25%. V was shortened by 1 base and J by 3 bases, with 20 bases between the two germline ends. This CDR3 has 18 residues. The V gene's germline CDR1 is LGHDT and CDR2 YNNKEL (reference sequence). V usage is TRBV3-1 (or the pseudogene TRBV3-2) and J usage is TRBJ2-3, with D possibly being TRBD2 (6 bases). The sequence came from a man aged 65-85 years with acute or convalescent COVID-19. Sequencing used peripheral blood. CDR3 nucleotides: TGTGCCAGCAGCCAAGTATTCGCGGCCGGGAGAAGTACAGATACGCAGTATTTT. As protein: CASSQVFAAGRSTDTQYF.